This TCR beta chain was profiled in a study of cytotoxic CD8 clonotypes in ibrutinib-treated CLL. Overall study results and limits: Baseline clonality, above age-matched healthy donor levels, tracked circulating CD8+ T-cell counts. Rising at ibrutinib response, clonality subsequently fell back toward baseline at progression. Timing of sampling differed between sustained-remission and progressing patients.

V shed 6 bases and J 0 bases; nucleotides not matched to a gene: 11. The CDR3 extends over 18 amino acids. Germline values: CDR1 MNHEY, CDR2 SMNVEV (reference sequence). The method was immunoSEQ multiplex PCR; TCRdb's version includes in-frame clones alone and lacks a portion of them. Found here are around 70,000 clones, 90% of them singletons; the top ten hold 3.1%. As regards this clone: As yet, its antigen is unknown.

The clonotype comes from a human donor with chronic lymphocytic leukemia. The sample was PBMCs, taken after 12 months of ibrutinib treatment. The V call is TRBV27, the J call TRBJ1-5, with TRBD1 matching over 10 bases. The CDR3 DNA reads TGTGCCAGCAGACGGACAGGGGGGGTCTATTATAGCAATCAGCCCCAGCATTTT. It specifies CASRRTGGVYYSNQPQHF.